Below, 19 T cell receptor beta chains from the same sample are listed, as sequenced in a study of blood T cell repertoires in COVID-19. Assay: immunoSEQ multiplex PCR; the TCRdb copy retains only in-frame clones and omits some. The sample holds 220,000 or so clones, about four fifths seen once. Sequencing was carried out using PBMCs or T cells enriched from blood (not recorded which). Source of these receptors: a woman aged 40 to 49 with acute COVID-19.

The DNA of the CDR3 is TGTGCCAGCAGCTTAGAAGCTAGCGGGATCGCCTACGAGCAGTACTTC. Amino acid sequence: CASSLEASGIAYEQYF. V is TRBV7-6 and J is TRBJ2-7; 9 bases line up with TRBD2. Germline V gene sequence: CDR1 SGHVS, CDR2 FNYEAQ. V trimming: 1 base; J trimming: 2 bases; junction bases outside the gene matches: 6. The CDR3 consists of 16 residues.

V and J are TRBV4-1 and TRBJ2-3; 10 positions agree with TRBD2. Unmatched junction bases numbered 14, after V lost 0 bases and J lost 8 bases. CDR3 length: 18 residues. Germline V gene lookup returns CDR1 MGHRA and CDR2 YSYEKL. This CDR3 is CASSQDQGTGTSATTQYF. The CDR3 nucleotides are TGCGCCAGCAGCCAAGATCAGGGGACCGGGACTAGCGCAACTACGCAGTATTTT.

This clone occurred a few times. V is TRBV10-1 and J is TRBJ2-7; 8 bases line up with TRBD2. V lost 5 bases and J lost 0; bases outside the gene matches: 6. This CDR3 is built from 15 residues. Germline CDR1 is WNHNN and CDR2 is SYGVQD (reference sequence). CDR3 loop: CASSLAGHSSYEQYF. For the CDR3, the DNA is TGCGCCAGCAGTTTAGCGGGGCACAGCTCCTACGAGCAGTACTTC.

This clone was counted a few times. This chain uses TRBV4-1 with TRBJ2-6, with TRBD1 matching 7 bases. Germline V CDR1 and CDR2: MGHRA, YSYEKL. V lost 4 bases and J lost 0; bases outside the gene matches: 6. CDR3 length equals 17 residues. The CDR3 is CASSPGQRLSGANVLTF. In DNA, the CDR3 is TGCGCCAGCAGCCCGGGACAGCGCCTCTCTGGGGCCAACGTCCTGACTTTC.

The J gene is TRBJ1-2, the V gene TRBV19, with 9 nucleotides matching TRBD1. CDR1 and CDR2 from the germline V gene are LNHDA and SQIVND (reference sequence). The CDR3 runs to 15 residues. J was trimmed by 4 bases and V by 4 bases; bases with no gene match: 7. In nucleotides, the CDR3 is TGTGCCAGTAGTACCCGACAGGGGGGCGGCTATGGCTACACCTTC. As protein: CASSTRQGGGYGYTF.

The chain has TRBV2 and TRBJ1-3; TRBD1 might be the D (5 bases). Trimming removed 7 bases at V and 0 bases at J, with 7 bases between. There are 13 residues in the CDR3. Germline-derived CDR1 and CDR2 are SNHLY and FYNNEI. This CDR3 is CASIGGSGNTIYF. In DNA, the CDR3 is TGTGCCAGCATCGGGGGCTCTGGAAACACCATATATTTT. Full variable domain (missing parts from reference TRBV2 and TRBJ1-3): EPEVTQTPSHQVTQMGQEVILRCVPISNHLYFYWYRQILGQKVEFLVSFYNNEISEKSEIFDDQFSVERPDGSNFTLKIRSTKLEDSAMYFCASIGGSGNTIYFGEGSWLTVV.

The chain couples TRBV18 to TRBJ1-4; D remains ambiguous. The CDR3 loop spans 13 amino acids. V was clipped by 3 bases and J by 6 bases, with 8 bases between them. Germline CDR1 and CDR2: KGHSH and LQKENI. Here the CDR3 DNA reads TGTGCCAGCTCACCCGCACTTTATGAAAAACTGTTTTTT. Translation gives CASSPALYEKLFF. Using reference TRBV18 and TRBJ1-4 for the parts outside the CDR3, the full variable domain is NAGVMQNPRHLVRRRGQEARLRCSPMKGHSHVYWYRQLPEEGLKFMVYLQKENIIDESGMPKERFSAEFPKEGPSILRIQQVVRGDSAAYFCASSPALYEKLFFGSGTQLSVL.

A single count supports this clone. The V call is TRBV7-2, the J call TRBJ2-5; weak D call: TRBD2 (6 bases). This CDR3 has 14 residues. Trimming took 1 base from V and 5 from J, leaving 11 bases between them. Germline values: CDR1 SGHTA, CDR2 FQGNSA. CDR3 nucleotides: TGTGCCAGCAGCTTAGTGGAGGGGATGGAGACCCAGTACTTC. The encoded protein is CASSLVEGMETQYF.

Only a few counts were recorded for this clone. The rearrangement uses TRBV28 and TRBJ2-1; tentatively, D is TRBD1 (5 bases). CDR3 length: 13 amino acids. Per germline, CDR1 MDHEN and CDR2 SYDVKM. V lost 7 bases and J lost 6, with 13 bases in between. In DNA, the CDR3 is TGTGCCAGCACTCAGGGAAACAGCAATGAGCAGTTCTTC. It translates to CASTQGNSNEQFF.

The genes are TRBV19 and TRBJ2-1, with 15 bases identical to TRBD2. The CDR3 covers 18 residues. The germline V gene has CDR1 LNHDA and CDR2 SQIVND (reference sequence). J gave up 8 bases and V 3 bases, and 11 bases lay outside the gene matches. CDR3 in amino acids: CASSIGGLAGGTYDEQFF. The CDR3 DNA follows: TGTGCCAGTAGTATCGGCGGACTAGCGGGAGGGACTTACGATGAGCAGTTCTTC.

This chain links TRBV7-9 with TRBJ2-1; 14 nucleotides align to TRBD2. This CDR3 spans 16 amino acids. The V segment lost 3 bases and the J segment 6 bases; nucleotides outside the gene matches: 4. Germline assignment: CDR1 SEHNR and CDR2 FQNEAQ (reference sequence). The CDR3 loop is CASSFGTSGRINEQFF. The CDR3 DNA reads TGTGCCAGCAGCTTCGGGACTAGCGGGAGAATCAATGAGCAGTTCTTC.

The genes are TRBV30 and TRBJ1-6; D is ambiguous. V shed 3 bases and J shed 0 bases, with 9 bases lying between them. This CDR3 region has 15 residues. CDR1 and CDR2 from the germline V gene are GTSNPN and SVGIG (reference sequence). CDR3 DNA: TGTGCCTGGAGACACGGGAGCTCCTATAATTCACCCCTCCACTTT. Amino acids: CAWRHGSSYNSPLHF.

This rearrangement joins TRBV27 to TRBJ2-7; tentatively, D is TRBD1 (6 bases). V lost 5 bases to trimming and J lost 2 bases, with 16 bases between them. Germline V CDR1 and CDR2: MNHEY, SMNVEV (reference sequence). The CDR3 sequence is 15 residues long. The CDR3 sequence: CASSDHRAGTYEQYF. CDR3 coding DNA: TGTGCCAGCAGTGATCACAGGGCTGGGACCTACGAGCAGTACTTC.

This clone was found once. The genes are TRBV11-2 and TRBJ1-2; possible D gene TRBD1, 6 bases. The CDR3 consists of 15 residues. CDR1 is SGHAT and CDR2 is FQNNGV in the germline V gene. Trimming removed 1 base at V and 6 bases at J, with 15 bases between. The CDR3 bases are TGTGCCAGCAGCTTAGTAGCGGGGGCCGACGATGGCTACACCTTC. Residues: CASSLVAGADDGYTF.

The rearrangement uses TRBV21-1 and TRBJ2-1; the table's D call, TRBD2, has no DNA check behind it. TRBV21-1 is termed a pseudogene. The CDR3 covers 17 residues. The chain's CDR3 is CASSKGGAGGRDNEQFF. The CDR3 DNA reads TGTGCCAGCAGCAAAGGAGGGGCGGGAGGTAGGGACAATGAGCAGTTCTTC.

The chain has TRBV7-9 and TRBJ2-5; 7 nucleotides align to TRBD2. CDR3 length equals 16 residues. CDR1 is SEHNR and CDR2 is FQNEAQ in the germline V gene (reference sequence). Trimming cost V 4 bases and J 5 bases; bases outside gene matches: 13. DNA for the CDR3: TGTGCCAGCAGCTCTAGGACCGCTCGGGGGGTCGAGACCCAGTACTTC. This encodes CASSSRTARGVETQYF.

Only a few counts were recorded for this clone. The chain employs TRBV5-1 and TRBJ2-7, with D perhaps TRBD1 (7 bases). Looked up from germline, CDR1 is SGHRS and CDR2 is YFSETQ. Trimming removed 5 bases from V and 4 bases from J, with 16 bases in between. The CDR3 covers 14 residues. CDR3 nucleotides: TGCGCCAGCAGAGGTCCAGGGGGGAAATACGAGCAGTACTTC. Translating gives CASRGPGGKYEQYF.

This clone has just one count. The rearrangement uses TRBV27 and TRBJ2-1; 11 positions agree with TRBD2. Germline CDR1 reads MNHEY; CDR2 reads SMNVEV (reference sequence). J gave up 9 bases and V 6 bases, and 10 bases lay outside the gene matches. There are 15 residues in the CDR3. The CDR3: CASSPRLAGGSEQFF. CDR3 nucleotides: TGTGCCAGCAGCCCCCGGCTAGCGGGGGGAAGTGAGCAGTTCTTC.

V and J are TRBV19 and TRBJ2-6; TRBD2 agrees at 7 bases. V shed 6 bases, J shed 0 bases, and the junction held 8 bases outside the gene matches. The CDR3 runs to 17 residues. CDR1 LNHDA and CDR2 SQIVND come from the germline V gene (reference sequence). DNA for the CDR3: TGTGCCAGTAGAAGGGACTATAGTCCCTCTGGGGCCAACGTCCTGACTTTC. Its translation is CASRRDYSPSGANVLTF.